This entry lists 22 T cell receptor beta chains sequenced from one sample in a study of T cells in women clearing cervical HPV infection. Using immunoSEQ multiplex PCR, the repertoire was profiled, and TCRdb retains in-frame clones only, with some absent. This sample lists fewer than 40,000 clones; its ten largest clones have around 4%. The source material was blood buffy coat. All receptors derive from a woman between 18 and 75 years old with a cervical HPV16 infection that either progressed to CIN3+ or cleared (not recorded which).

In regard to this clone: The sequenced fragment ends 3 residues before the CDR3 boundary, so the rest is inferred from the germline J gene. The chain combines TRBV7-2 with TRBJ2-7; 11 nucleotides agree with TRBD2. The CDR3 contains 14 residues. The V segment lost 7 bases and the J segment 4 bases; nucleotides outside the gene matches: 6. CDR1 and CDR2 from the germline V gene are SGHTA and FQGNSA. The CDR3 bases that were read are TGTGCCAGCACCGCGACTAGCGGGATGTACGAG. It translates to CASTATSGMYE. The entire CDR3 reads CASTATSGMYEQYF. Full variable domain (remainder filled in from reference TRBV7-2 and TRBJ2-7): GAGVSQSPSNKVTEKGKDVELRCDPISGHTALYWYRQSLGQGLEFLIYFQGNSAPDKSGLPSDRFSAERTGGSVSTLTIQRTQQEDSAVYLCASTATSGMYEQYFGPGTRLTVT.

Comment on this clone: From the germline J gene comes the end of the CDR3, since the read stops 3 residues before it. V usage is TRBV6-2 or TRBV6-3 and J usage is TRBJ2-1; a weak D match, TRBD2 (6 bases). Trimming removed 5 bases from V and 7 bases from J, with 15 bases in between. Germline V gene sequence: CDR1 MNHEY, CDR2 SVGEGT. The CDR3 is made up of 14 amino acids. This chain's CDR3 is CASSKGLEANEQFF. The CDR3 bases that were read are TGTGCCAGCAGTAAGGGACTCGAGGCGAATGAG.

Turning to this clone: The read falls 3 residues short of the CDR3 end, and the missing part is taken from the germline J gene. The J gene is TRBJ1-6, the V gene TRBV5-1, with 11 nucleotides matching TRBD1. Germline V gene data show CDR1 as SGHRS and CDR2 as YFSETQ. After removal of 4 bases from V and 7 bases from J, the junction contained 10 bases not matched to a gene. This CDR3 is built from 17 residues. The CDR3 protein is CASSRDWDRGKNSPLHF. The CDR3 DNA, read in part, is TGCGCCAGCAGCCGAGACTGGGACAGGGGGAAGAATTCACCC.

A note on this clone: The sequenced fragment ends 3 residues before the CDR3 boundary, so the rest is inferred from the germline J gene. The chain links TRBV19 to TRBJ2-4, with 8 bases identical to TRBD1. The germline gives CDR1 LNHDA, CDR2 SQIVND (reference sequence). The V segment lost 1 base and the J segment 6 bases; nucleotides outside the gene matches: 2. This CDR3 has 14 residues. The CDR3 loop is CASSIGTGRNIQYF. CDR3 DNA (partial): TGTGCCAGTAGTATAGGGACAGGGAGAAACATT.

Of note for this clone: The read comes to an end 3 residues before the CDR3 does, leaving the germline J gene to fill in the end. The gene calls are TRBV2 and TRBJ2-4, with 8 bases matching TRBD1. The CDR3 consists of 14 residues. The V segment lost 10 bases and the J segment 6 bases; nucleotides outside the gene matches: 11. Germline V gene lookup returns CDR1 SNHLY and CDR2 FYNNEI. The CDR3 loop is CAILQGGKGNIQYF. Partial CDR3 DNA: TGTGCCATCTTACAGGGGGGTAAGGGAAACATT.

As regards this clone: The read terminates 3 residues ahead of where the CDR3 ends, so the germline J gene completes it. This chain uses TRBV19 with TRBJ1-3; 7 nucleotides align to TRBD1. Unmatched junction bases numbered 2, after V lost 3 bases and J lost 0 bases. This CDR3 has 15 amino acids. Germline-derived CDR1 and CDR2 are LNHDA and SQIVND (reference sequence). CDR3 region: CASSIDRDSGNTIYF. CDR3 DNA, as far as it was read: TGTGCCAGTAGTATCGACAGGGACTCTGGAAACACC.

Points on this clone: Read sequence stops 3 residues before the CDR3 end, and the germline J gene provides the missing end. The V gene is TRBV2, the J gene TRBJ1-1; the match to TRBD1 covers 8 bases. CDR3 size: 14 residues. Germline-derived CDR1 and CDR2 are SNHLY and FYNNEI. CDR3 region: CASSNRGRGMEAFF. The sequenced part of the CDR3 DNA is TGTGCCAGCAGTAACAGGGGGAGGGGTATGGAA. Looking up the rest from reference TRBV2 and TRBJ1-1 gives the full variable domain: EPEVTQTPSHQVTQMGQEVILRCVPISNHLYFYWYRQILGQKVEFLVSFYNNEISEKSEIFDDQFSVERPDGSNFTLKIRSTKLEDSAMYFCASSNRGRGMEAFFGQGTRLTVV.

As for this clone: The sequenced fragment ends 3 residues before the CDR3 boundary, so the rest is inferred from the germline J gene. The V and J genes are TRBV7-3 and TRBJ2-1; 9 bases align to TRBD1. CDR1 and CDR2 (germline): SGHTA, FQGTGA. V shed 5 bases, J shed 7 bases, and the junction held 12 bases outside the gene matches. This CDR3 region has 16 residues. CDR3 DNA (partial): TGTGCCAGCAGCCCGAATCCGGGACAGGGTCATAATGAG. Translation: CASSPNPGQGHNE. The whole CDR3 protein reads CASSPNPGQGHNEQFF.

About this clone itself: The CDR3 is cut off 3 residues early in the read; its end comes from the germline J gene. The J gene is TRBJ1-5, the V gene TRBV6-1; D might be TRBD1 (6 bases). Germline V gives CDR1 MNHNS, CDR2 SASEGT. The CDR3 spans 15 residues. Trimming took 1 base from V and 7 from J, leaving 14 bases between them. CDR3 loop: CASSEGQVENQPQHF. The CDR3 bases that were read are TGTGCCAGCAGTGAAGGACAGGTCGAGAACCAGCCC.

With respect to this clone: The sequence runs out 3 residues before the end of the CDR3; the remainder is reconstructed from the germline J gene. V usage is TRBV13 and J usage is TRBJ2-1; D is undetermined. Germline V gene lookup returns CDR1 PRHDT and CDR2 FYEKMQ (reference sequence). V was clipped by 1 base and J by 9 bases, with 13 bases between them. The CDR3 length is 14 residues. The DNA read from the CDR3 is TGTGCCAGCAGCTTAGAGGGCAGCCTGTTTGAG. Translation: CASSLEGSLFE. The whole CDR3 sequence is CASSLEGSLFEQFF.

On this clone itself: With the read ending 3 residues before the CDR3 end, the germline J gene is used to fill in that end. The chain is built from TRBV6-4 and TRBJ2-5, with TRBD2 as a possible D gene (5 bases). The V end was cut by 5 bases, the J end by 1 base, with 11 bases between. This CDR3 spans 14 amino acids. Germline CDR1 and CDR2: MRHNA and SNTAGT. The covered CDR3 bases are TGTGCCAGCAGTATCGGGGTCTCCCAAGAGACC. Translating gives CASSIGVSQET. Given in full, the CDR3 is CASSIGVSQETQYF.

With respect to this clone: Sequencing ends 3 residues short of the CDR3 end; the germline J gene provides the rest. The V call is TRBV6-1, the J call TRBJ1-5, with TRBD1 matching 7 bases. The CDR3 extends over 16 amino acids. Germline V CDR1 and CDR2: MNHNS, SASEGT. Trimming cost V 2 bases and J 4 bases; bases outside gene matches: 8. CDR3 DNA (partial): TGTGCCAGCAGTGAAAGTCCGACAGGGAAGAATCAGCCC. Translation: CASSESPTGKNQP. The entire CDR3 protein is CASSESPTGKNQPQHF.

Concerning this clone itself: The read ends 3 residues shy of where the CDR3 ends; the end is completed using the germline J gene. This chain joins TRBV7-2 and TRBJ2-3; no clear D gene. Germline V lookup: CDR1 SGHTA, CDR2 FQGNSA. This CDR3 has 14 amino acids. V was cut by 3 bases and J by 4 bases, with 11 bases left in between. The CDR3 sequence: CASSFQVVADTQYF. The CDR3 DNA, read in part, is TGTGCCAGCAGCTTTCAGGTGGTGGCAGATACG.

Concerning this clone itself: The read ends 3 residues early relative to the CDR3; the germline J gene fills the gap. The genes are TRBV20-1 and TRBJ2-1; 12 bases match TRBD2. The CDR3 runs 15 residues. Germline V gives CDR1 DFQATT, CDR2 SNEGSKA (reference sequence). J was trimmed by 7 bases and V by 5 bases; bases with no gene match: 9. CDR3 sequence: CSASTLAGGTNEQFF. The DNA read from the CDR3 is TGCAGTGCTTCCACACTAGCGGGGGGAACTAATGAG.

As for this clone: The missing CDR3 end, 3 residues past where the read stops, is filled in from the germline J gene. The chain is built from TRBV29-1 and TRBJ1-2; D ambiguous. The CDR3 runs to 13 residues. Germline V gene lookup returns CDR1 SQVTM and CDR2 ANQGSEA. V was shortened by 0 bases and J by 4 bases, with 9 bases between the two germline ends. The CDR3 here is CSVEEEGFYGYTF. The DNA read from the CDR3 is TGCAGCGTTGAAGAAGAAGGGTTCTATGGC.

Turning to this clone: The read ends 3 residues before the CDR3 terminus; that terminus is restored from the germline J gene. The chain carries TRBV20-1 and TRBJ2-7; 12 nucleotides agree with TRBD2. Germline V lookup: CDR1 DFQATT, CDR2 SNEGSKA (reference sequence). The CDR3 spans 15 residues. The V and J ends lost 6 bases and 0 bases, in that order; junction bases with no gene match: 6. CDR3 amino acids: CSAKRGLAGSYEQYF. The sequenced CDR3 bases are TGCAGTGCCAAAAGGGGACTAGCGGGCTCCTACGAG.

As regards this clone: The read comes to an end 3 residues before the CDR3 does, leaving the germline J gene to fill in the end. J is TRBJ2-3 and V is TRBV5-4, with no clear D. Trimming took off 6 bases at V and 0 bases at J, with 14 bases between the two ends. Germline V lookup: CDR1 SGHNT, CDR2 YYREEE (reference sequence). This CDR3 is 15 amino acids long. CDR3 DNA, as far as it was read: TGTGCCAGCACCCGCGGCACCACTAGCACAGATACG. As protein: CASTRGTTSTDT. The CDR3 reads in full as CASTRGTTSTDTQYF.

As concerns this clone: The observed sequence ends 3 residues before the CDR3 terminus, with the missing tail filled in from the germline J gene. The rearrangement joins TRBV20-1 to TRBJ1-1, with TRBD1 as a possible D gene (5 bases). Germline CDR1 DFQATT, CDR2 SNEGSKA (reference sequence). Trimming took 3 bases from V and 1 from J, leaving 12 bases between them. The CDR3 consists of 14 residues. Partial CDR3 DNA: TGCAGTGCTAGCCGACCGGACAAGAACACTGAA. Amino acids: CSASRPDKNTE. The CDR3 reads in full as CSASRPDKNTEAFF.

Turning to this clone: The CDR3 extends 3 residues past the end of the read, so its final part is completed from the germline J gene. The chain has TRBV30 and TRBJ1-1, with D uncertain. The V gene lost 4 bases and the J gene lost 0 bases, with 9 bases spanning the gap. Germline CDR1 GTSNPN, CDR2 SVGIG (reference sequence). This CDR3 is built from 13 residues. The CDR3 protein is CAWKSNMNTEAFF. The CDR3 DNA, read in part, is TGTGCCTGGAAATCTAATATGAACACTGAA.

For this clone: Read sequence stops 3 residues before the CDR3 end, and the germline J gene provides the missing end. The genes are TRBV14 and TRBJ2-7; TRBD1 agrees at 9 bases. V lost 2 bases, J lost 6 bases, and 11 bases stayed unmatched. CDR1 SGHDN and CDR2 FVKESK come from the germline V gene. This CDR3 is built from 16 residues. CDR3 region: CASSQKPGTGLFEQYF. The DNA read from the CDR3 is TGTGCCAGCAGCCAAAAACCCGGGACAGGGTTATTCGAG.

As concerns this clone: The missing CDR3 end, 3 residues past where the read stops, is filled in from the germline J gene. The chain employs TRBV2 and TRBJ1-5; 10 bases fit TRBD1. Germline assignment: CDR1 SNHLY and CDR2 FYNNEI. V trimming: 8 bases; J trimming: 2 bases; junction bases outside the gene matches: 3. This CDR3 is built from 14 residues. The covered CDR3 bases are TGTGCCAGCGCGGACAGGGGGGGCAATCAGCCC. The encoded protein is CASADRGGNQP. The CDR3 in full is CASADRGGNQPQHF.

Note on this clone: The read stops 3 residues short of the end of the CDR3; the missing end is completed from the germline J gene. The V call is TRBV20-1, the J call TRBJ1-4, with 9 nucleotides matching TRBD1. Germline values: CDR1 DFQATT, CDR2 SNEGSKA (reference sequence). The CDR3 is made up of 13 amino acids. Trimming took 5 bases from V and 4 from J; bases not matched to a gene: 2. The CDR3 loop reads CSAPDRGNEKLFF. The part of the CDR3 DNA that was read is TGCAGTGCTCCGGACAGGGGTAATGAAAAA.